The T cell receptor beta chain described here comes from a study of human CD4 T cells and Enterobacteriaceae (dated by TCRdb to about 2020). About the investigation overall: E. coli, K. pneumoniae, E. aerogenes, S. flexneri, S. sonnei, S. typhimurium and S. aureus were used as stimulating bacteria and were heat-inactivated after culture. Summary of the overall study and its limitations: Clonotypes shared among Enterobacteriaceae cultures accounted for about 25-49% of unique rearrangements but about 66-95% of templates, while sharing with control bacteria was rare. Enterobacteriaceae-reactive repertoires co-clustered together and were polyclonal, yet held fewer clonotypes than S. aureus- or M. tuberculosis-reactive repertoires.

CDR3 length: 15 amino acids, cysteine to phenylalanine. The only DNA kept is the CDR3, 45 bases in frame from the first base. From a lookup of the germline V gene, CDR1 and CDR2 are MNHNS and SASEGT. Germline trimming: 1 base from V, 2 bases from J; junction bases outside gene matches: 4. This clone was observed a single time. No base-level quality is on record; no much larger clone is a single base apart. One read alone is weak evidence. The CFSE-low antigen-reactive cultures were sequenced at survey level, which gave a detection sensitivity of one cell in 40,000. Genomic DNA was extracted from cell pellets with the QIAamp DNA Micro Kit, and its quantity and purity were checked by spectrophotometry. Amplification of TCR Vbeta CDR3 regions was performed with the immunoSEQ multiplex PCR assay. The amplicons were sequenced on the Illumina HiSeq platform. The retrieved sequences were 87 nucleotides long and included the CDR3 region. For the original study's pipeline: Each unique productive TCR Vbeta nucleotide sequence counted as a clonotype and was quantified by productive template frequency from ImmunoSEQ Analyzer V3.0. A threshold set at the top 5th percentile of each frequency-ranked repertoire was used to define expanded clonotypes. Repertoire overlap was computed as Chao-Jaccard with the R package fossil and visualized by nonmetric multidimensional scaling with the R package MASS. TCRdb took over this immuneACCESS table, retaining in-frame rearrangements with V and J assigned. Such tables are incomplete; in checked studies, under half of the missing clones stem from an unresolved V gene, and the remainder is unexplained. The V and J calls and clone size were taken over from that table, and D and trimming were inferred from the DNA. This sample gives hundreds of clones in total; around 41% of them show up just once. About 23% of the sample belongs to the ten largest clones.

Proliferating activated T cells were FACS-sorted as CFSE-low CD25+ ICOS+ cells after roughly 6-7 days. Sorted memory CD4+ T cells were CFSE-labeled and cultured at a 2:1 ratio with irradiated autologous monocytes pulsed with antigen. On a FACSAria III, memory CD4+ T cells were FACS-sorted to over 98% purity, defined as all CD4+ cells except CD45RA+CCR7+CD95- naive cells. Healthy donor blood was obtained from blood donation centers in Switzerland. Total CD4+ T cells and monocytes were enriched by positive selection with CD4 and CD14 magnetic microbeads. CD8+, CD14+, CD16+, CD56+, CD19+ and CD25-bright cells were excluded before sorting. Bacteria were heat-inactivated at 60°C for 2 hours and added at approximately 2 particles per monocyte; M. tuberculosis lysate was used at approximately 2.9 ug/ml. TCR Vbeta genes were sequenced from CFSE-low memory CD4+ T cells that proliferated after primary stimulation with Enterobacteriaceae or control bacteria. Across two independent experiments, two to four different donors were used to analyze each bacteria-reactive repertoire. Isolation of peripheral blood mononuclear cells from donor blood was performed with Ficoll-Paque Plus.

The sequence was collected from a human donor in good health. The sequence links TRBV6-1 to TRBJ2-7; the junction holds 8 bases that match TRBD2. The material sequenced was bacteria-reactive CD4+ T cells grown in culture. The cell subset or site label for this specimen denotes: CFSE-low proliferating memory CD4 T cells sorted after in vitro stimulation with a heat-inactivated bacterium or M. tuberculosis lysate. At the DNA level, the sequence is TGTGCCAGCAGTGAAGGTACTAGCGGCCCCTACGAGCAGTACTTC. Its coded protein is CASSEGTSGPYEQYF.